This T cell receptor (beta chain) was sequenced during a study of blood T cells in healthy people across ages (dated by TCRdb to between 2015 and 2016). Looking at the study overall: In model experiments, template switching captured about one uniquely barcoded TCR beta cDNA molecule for every two T cells. The study measured age-related changes in TCR beta repertoire diversity using deep sequencing normalized with unique cDNA molecular identifiers. The donors were split into four age groups: young (average around 17 years), middle-aged (roughly 39), aged (around 67) and long-lived (approximately 80). Donors of different ages were randomly distributed across sequencing lanes to avoid experimental bias. The study analyzed two additional independent replicas of 1 million unique cDNA reads from the same blood draw for two donors, one aged 18 to 30 and one aged 80 or older. General conclusions and limits of the study: As age increased, observed TCR beta diversity per million T cells dropped in a roughly linear way, and a significant reduction was already evident by age 40. Total diversity estimates from one million sequenced T cells were considered lower bounds and underestimates. The percentage of naive T cells measured by flow cytometry correlated strongly with observed TCR beta diversity. Compared with the aged group, the long-lived group had more naive CD4+ T cells, fewer expanded clones and increased TCR diversity, a pattern suggesting age selection. Since profiling was done on bulk unsorted PBMCs, naive and antigen-experienced compartments could not be conclusively compared. Donor CMV infection status was unknown, potentially confounding age-related changes in expanded clonotypes.

CDR1 is given as MDHEN and CDR2 as SYDVKM, both from the germline V gene. Deletion took 2 bases off V and 3 bases off J, with a span of 16 bases between the germline ends. Its CDR3 holds 16 amino acids, cysteine through phenylalanine. Of the read, only the CDR3 DNA is kept; its 48 bases are in frame from base 1. For this clonotype: What this receptor recognizes is not known. One base away there is no much larger clone; base qualities are not given.

Library method: 5' RACE. The run used an Illumina HiSeq 2500. The second PCR ran for roughly 6 to 11 cycles and used a J-beta primer mix along with a sample-barcoded 5' primer. Each TCR beta cDNA molecule received a unique molecular identifier from a template-switch 5' adaptor carrying 12 random nucleotides. Each sample yielded at least 2.5 million CDR3-containing paired-end reads. The Mint cDNA synthesis kit, primed by a TRBC-specific oligonucleotide, was used to synthesize first-strand cDNA from all RNA. Following uracil-DNA glycosylase treatment, all cDNA underwent a first 18-cycle PCR with the universal primers M1SS and BC2_uni_R. The original pipeline was this. For normalization, 1 million high-quality reads, each with a distinct molecular identifier, were randomly selected from each sample. Reads sharing molecular identifiers were discarded rather than binned into consensus sequences. CDR3 identification, clonotype clustering and error correction used MiTCR with a Q25 quality threshold and the strictest error-elimination algorithm. A nonparametric unseen species model with Euler transformation was used to estimate a lower bound on total TCR beta diversity. The raw public reads went through TCRdb reprocessing: fastp at Q25, MiXCR clone calling, in-frame beta chains kept. Each entry merges the rows of one CDR3 protein and shows their most common DNA and genes. It is TCRdb's table, rather than the study itself, that gives the V and J calls and clone size. Present in this sample are some 1.4 million distinct CDR3 sequences, approximately 40% of which were seen just once. The ten largest make up roughly 7.9% of the sample.

Systemically healthy Caucasian individuals from Russia, approximately 39 in total and aged about 6 to 90 years, were included as donors. Around 10 milliliters of peripheral blood were collected from each donor into EDTA-treated Vacutainer tubes. Ficoll-Paque density-gradient centrifugation was used to isolate PBMCs, with at least 6.5 million per sample. Total RNA, at least 5 micrograms per sample, was extracted from PBMCs with Trizol reagent. For every donor, an aliquot of PBMCs went through flow cytometry to measure the percentages of naive CD45RAhigh/CD27high T cells. In this chain, TRBV28 is recombined with TRBJ1-2; a tentative D match to TRBD1 spans 6 bases. The sample consisted of blood. This receptor was obtained from a woman aged 18 to 35 in good health. The DNA sequence is TGTGCCAGCAGTTTACTCCCCGCAGGGGCCCACTATGGCTACACCTTC. It translates to CASSLLPAGAHYGYTF.